One sample yielded the 6 T cell receptor beta chains listed below, sequenced in a study of OX40 agonist ivuxolimab in advanced cancers. Only in-frame clones appear in the TCRdb table, and some are missing; sequencing was by immunoSEQ multiplex PCR. In the table there are 70,000 or so clones, roughly nine tenths of which are singletons. The sample consisted of CD4+ or CD8+ T cells sorted from blood, taken in a trial of the OX40 agonist ivuxolimab. Every receptor here comes from an adult with an advanced solid tumor such as melanoma, head and neck, liver or kidney cancer.

The J gene is TRBJ1-6, the V gene TRBV27, with D unresolved. Germline values: CDR1 MNHEY, CDR2 SMNVEV (reference sequence). This CDR3 comprises 16 residues. Trimming stripped 1 base from V and 6 bases from J, with 13 bases between. CDR3 protein: CASSLYEGLGNSPLHF. CDR3 in DNA: TGTGCCAGCAGTTTATATGAGGGCTTAGGTAATTCACCCCTCCACTTT.

CDR3 in DNA: TGTGCCAGCAGCCGGGACAGGGTCAAGAATGAGCAGTTCTTC. The encoded protein is CASSRDRVKNEQFF. The chain uses TRBV11-2 and TRBJ2-1, with 9 bases identical to TRBD1. V trimming: 5 bases; J trimming: 7 bases; junction bases outside the gene matches: 6. This CDR3 region has 14 residues. The germline V gene has CDR1 SGHAT and CDR2 FQNNGV.

Concerning this clone itself: This specimen includes other DNA sequences encoding the same CDR3. The V gene is TRBV11-2, the J gene TRBJ2-1, with 13 nucleotides matching TRBD2. This CDR3 spans 16 amino acids. The germline V gene encodes CDR1 SGHAT and CDR2 FQNNGV. With 6 bases clipped from V and 2 bases from J, the junction kept 4 bases outside the gene matches. The CDR3 loop reads CASRRTSGRTYNEQFF. CDR3 bases: TGTGCCAGCAGAAGGACTAGCGGGAGAACCTACAATGAGCAGTTCTTC. The full variable domain, completed using reference TRBV11-2 and TRBJ2-1, is EAGVAQSPRYKIIEKRQSVAFWCNPISGHATLYWYQQILGQGPKLLIQFQNNGVVDDSQLPKDRFSAERLKGVDSTLKIQPAKLEDSAVYLCASRRTSGRTYNEQFFGPGTRLTVL.

This chain connects TRBV19 to TRBJ2-1, with unresolved D. The ends were cut back, 6 bases at V and 6 bases at J, with 12 bases in the middle. The CDR3 covers 13 residues. CDR1 and CDR2 from the germline V gene are LNHDA and SQIVND (reference sequence). The CDR3 bases are TGTGCCAGTAGGGTCACACTCAGCAATGAGCAGTTCTTC. It encodes CASRVTLSNEQFF.

The chain is built from TRBV5-1 and TRBJ2-5; no clear D gene. The germline gives CDR1 SGHRS, CDR2 YFSETQ. The CDR3 extends over 12 amino acids. Trimming removed 7 bases from V and 2 bases from J, with 9 bases in between. The CDR3 region has the DNA TGCGCCAGCCGACCCAGTCAAGAGACCCAGTACTTC. Translated: CASRPSQETQYF.

The V gene is TRBV2, the J gene TRBJ2-5, with a possible D match to TRBD2 (6 bases). V was clipped by 5 bases and J by 1 base, with 11 bases between them. CDR1 is SNHLY, CDR2 FYNNEI, per germline. There are 14 residues in the CDR3. CDR3 nucleotide sequence: TGTGCCAGCAGTTGGGGGGTGGGCCAAGAGACCCAGTACTTC. Translation gives CASSWGVGQETQYF.